The 11 T cell receptor beta chains below were found in one sample sequenced in a study of OX40 agonist ivuxolimab in advanced cancers. Some clones are missing from TCRdb's copy, which holds only in-frame ones; the method was immunoSEQ multiplex PCR. The sample yields 60,000 or so clones, roughly 87% seen once. The starting material was CD4+ or CD8+ T cells sorted from blood, obtained in a trial of the OX40 agonist ivuxolimab. These TCRs come from an adult with an advanced solid tumor such as melanoma, head and neck, liver or kidney cancer.

Only a few counts were recorded for this clone. The chain links TRBV28 to TRBJ2-7, with a tentative D call TRBD1 (5 bases). Trimming left V 4 bases short and J 3 bases short, with 7 bases between. The V gene's germline CDR1 is MDHEN and CDR2 SYDVKM. The CDR3 has 12 residues. As DNA, the CDR3 is TGTGCCAGCAGTTCAACAGGCTACGAGCAGTACTTC. Protein: CASSSTGYEQYF.

DNA of the CDR3: TGTGCCAGCAGCCAAGTAGGGAACACTGAAGCTTTCTTT. It yields the protein CASSQVGNTEAFF. The rearrangement joins TRBV14 to TRBJ1-1; D unclear. Germline V gives CDR1 SGHDN, CDR2 FVKESK. CDR3 length equals 13 residues. Trimming pared 1 base from V and 1 base from J, leaving 4 bases between.

The rearrangement uses TRBV18 and TRBJ2-5; D gene unclear. CDR3 length: 13 residues. Looked up from germline, CDR1 is KGHSH and CDR2 is LQKENI. With 5 bases removed from V and 5 bases from J, the gap between germline ends came to 12 bases. The CDR3 nucleotides are TGTGCCAGCTCAATGGGGTTACGGGAGACCCAGTACTTC. The encoded protein is CASSMGLRETQYF.

This chain joins TRBV28 and TRBJ2-7; D is undetermined. The V and J ends lost 2 bases and 3 bases respectively, with 14 bases between them. This CDR3 contains 15 residues. The germline CDR1 and CDR2 sequences are MDHEN and SYDVKM. The DNA for the CDR3 is TGTGCCAGCAGTTTACCCTCCTTGGGTGACTACGAGCAGTACTTC. Encoded protein: CASSLPSLGDYEQYF.

This rearrangement joins TRBV10-3 to TRBJ2-3, with D tentatively TRBD1 or TRBD2 (5 bases each). The CDR3 has 13 amino acids. Deletions cut 9 bases from V and 6 bases from J, with 16 bases between. Germline values: CDR1 ENHRY, CDR2 SYGVKD. The CDR3 loop reads CAITGTSGDTQYF. The DNA of the CDR3 is TGTGCCATAACCGGGACCAGCGGCGATACGCAGTATTTT.

This clone was observed a few times. J is TRBJ1-1 and V is TRBV4-1, with a possible D match to TRBD1 (5 bases). V lost 3 bases and J lost 2, with 16 bases in between. CDR1 and CDR2 (germline): MGHRA, YSYEKL. The CDR3 has 16 residues. CDR3 DNA: TGCGCCAGCAGCCAGGACTTTGGGACTGCTAACACTGAAGCTTTCTTT. Translating gives CASSQDFGTANTEAFF.

J is TRBJ1-4 and V is TRBV6-6; D call uncertain. Trimming took off 4 bases at V and 6 bases at J, with 18 bases between the two ends. The CDR3 is made up of 16 amino acids. The V gene's germline CDR1 is MNHNY and CDR2 SVGAGI (reference sequence). In DNA, the CDR3 is TGTGCCAGCAGTTGGGATACAGAGGGCCAGGATGAAAAACTGTTTTTT. Translating it yields CASSWDTEGQDEKLFF.

The chain is built from TRBV28 and TRBJ1-1; a possible D gene is TRBD1 (6 bases). V was cut by 4 bases and J by 5 bases, with 17 bases left in between. This CDR3 has 15 residues. CDR1 and CDR2 (germline): MDHEN, SYDVKM. Written as DNA, the CDR3 is TGTGCCAGCAGTTCCGCCTGGGGGGCGCGTACTGAAGCTTTCTTT. It encodes CASSSAWGARTEAFF.

This chain links TRBV5-5 with TRBJ2-2, with D maybe TRBD1 (5 bases). CDR3 length: 16 residues. CDR1 is SGHKS, CDR2 YYEKEE, per germline (reference sequence). Trimming removed 0 bases from V and 0 bases from J, with 9 bases in between. The DNA for the CDR3 is TGTGCCAGCAGCTTGGTAGTAGGGGCGAACACCGGGGAGCTGTTTTTT. It translates to CASSLVVGANTGELFF.

A single count supports this clone. The chain carries TRBV19 and TRBJ1-5, with TRBD1 matching 9 bases. Germline CDR1 is LNHDA and CDR2 is SQIVND (reference sequence). This CDR3 has 15 residues. V dropped 4 bases and J dropped 7; count of bases not matched to a gene: 8. DNA for the CDR3: TGTGCCAGTAGTACCTCCGGGACAGGGATCCAGCCCCAGCATTTT. Its translation is CASSTSGTGIQPQHF.

This clone was detected a few times. CDR3 protein: CAWDGGQGSIYGYTF. The CDR3 DNA follows: TGTGCCTGGGACGGGGGACAGGGATCGATCTATGGCTACACCTTC. The chain has TRBV30 and TRBJ1-2; 9 bases are a match to TRBD1. Germline CDR1 GTSNPN, CDR2 SVGIG (reference sequence). V gave up 5 bases and J gave up 4 bases; unmatched junction bases: 11. The CDR3 covers 15 residues.